These 15 T cell receptor beta chains share one sample of origin, sequenced in a study of CD8 T cells in ankylosing spondylitis. TCRdb re-analysed the 5' RACE reads in MiXCR, keeping a single row per CDR3 protein. The sample has 45,000 to 60,000 distinct CDR3 sequences, 6.5% to 8% seen once. What was sequenced was blood, either unsorted or a sorted T cell fraction (not recorded which). The receptors originated from a female donor with ankylosing spondylitis or in good health (not recorded which).

For this clonotype: Germline is not matched at one junction end, which may reflect a read error. The chain uses TRBV12-3 or TRBV12-4 and TRBJ2-2, with 13 nucleotides matching TRBD2. CDR3 length: 19 residues. CDR3 sequence (DNA): TGTACCAGCTGTTTGTTCAGGGGCCGACTAGCGGGGGGCACCGGGGAGCTGTTTTTT. Translated: CTSCLFRGRLAGGTGELFF.

The CDR3 sequence is CASSQLAGHDSYEQYF. The CDR3 bases are TGTGCCAGCAGCCAATTAGCCGGGCACGACTCCTACGAGCAGTACTTC. The genes are TRBV16 and TRBJ2-7; no definite D call. Between the trimmed V and J ends, which lost 1 base and 0 bases, there was a span of 13 bases. The CDR3 runs to 16 residues. From germline, CDR1 is KGHSY and CDR2 FQNENV.

This clonotype turned up a few times. The J gene is TRBJ1-1, the V gene TRBV3-1; D possibly corresponds to TRBD1 (6 bases). CDR1 and CDR2 from the germline V gene are LGHDT and YNNKEL (reference sequence). This CDR3 contains 14 residues. Trimming removed 1 base from V and 5 bases from J, with 11 bases in between. DNA for the CDR3: TGTGCCAGCAGCCAAGTAGGGGGTCGGACTGAAGCTTTCTTT. Amino acids: CASSQVGGRTEAFF.

This clonotype has a count of ten or more. CDR3 sequence reads: CSVEEAERNYGYTF. DNA of the CDR3: TGCAGCGTTGAAGAGGCGGAACGGAACTATGGCTACACCTTC. The gene calls are TRBV29-1 and TRBJ1-2; no clear D. This CDR3 contains 14 residues. Germline values: CDR1 SQVTM, CDR2 ANQGSEA. Between the trimmed V and J ends, which lost 0 bases and 2 bases, there was a span of 10 bases. Combining the CDR3 with reference TRBV29-1 and TRBJ1-2 gives the whole variable domain SAVISQKPSRDICQRGTSLTIQCQVDSQVTMMFWYRQQPGQSLTLIATANQGSEATYESGFVIDKFPISRPNLTFSTLTVSNMSPEDSSIYLCSVEEAERNYGYTFGSGTRLTVV.

This clonotype was recorded at least ten times. The chain has TRBV6-5 and TRBJ1-2; TRBD1 agrees at 9 bases. V trimming: 0 bases; J trimming: 8 bases; junction bases outside the gene matches: 10. CDR3 length: 16 amino acids. Germline-derived CDR1 and CDR2 are MNHEY and SVGAGI. CDR3 coding DNA: TGTGCCAGCAGTTACTCGACCGGGACAGGGACAGGGGGCTACACCTTC. Translated, it gives CASSYSTGTGTGGYTF.

At least ten counts were recorded for this clonotype. The chain couples TRBV24-1 to TRBJ2-1; 16 nucleotides match TRBD2. CDR1 and CDR2 (germline): KGHDR, SFDVKD. The CDR3 runs to 15 residues. With V trimmed by 3 bases and J by 9 bases, 1 base remained unmatched. CDR3 in DNA: TGTGCCACCAGTGATGGGACTAGCGGGGGGGGTGAGCAGTTCTTC. Translated: CATSDGTSGGGEQFF.

In this sample, this clonotype turned up many times. CDR3 sequence (DNA): TGTGCCAGCAGCTTAGATCCCGGCTACCCGGGGCAGTTCTTC. It specifies CASSLDPGYPGQFF. The rearrangement links TRBV11-2 to TRBJ2-1; the D is unclear. Germline CDR1 is SGHAT and CDR2 is FQNNGV. The CDR3 loop spans 14 amino acids. V lost 0 bases and J 12 bases, leaving 15 bases between the germline ends.

This clonotype has ten or more counts. The CDR3 DNA reads as TGCAGCGTTGATCCCCTCCCTAGCTCCTACAATGAGCAGTTCTTC. Its protein product is CSVDPLPSSYNEQFF. The genes are TRBV29-1 and TRBJ2-1; D gene unclear. The CDR3 consists of 15 residues. The V gene's germline CDR1 is SQVTM and CDR2 ANQGSEA. The germline V and J ends were trimmed by 3 bases and 0 bases, with 12 bases remaining between them.

The table lists this clonotype with a few counts. The chain recombines TRBV7-2 with TRBJ2-3; tentative D call: TRBD2 (5 bases). Germline CDR1 and CDR2: SGHTA and FQGNSA. This CDR3 region has 13 residues. V was pared by 6 bases and J by 5 bases, with 12 bases between. The CDR3 protein is CASSPPAGDTQYF. The CDR3 DNA sequence: TGTGCCAGCAGTCCCCCCGCGGGAGATACGCAGTATTTT.

This rearrangement joins TRBV6-2 or TRBV6-3 to TRBJ2-1, with D possibly being TRBD2 (6 bases). The germline CDR1 and CDR2 sequences are MNHEY and SVGEGT. CDR3 size: 17 residues. Trimming left V 4 bases short and J 4 bases short, with 20 bases between. The CDR3 region is CASSLWGGGSVYNEQFF. The CDR3 nucleotides are TGTGCCAGCAGTTTGTGGGGAGGAGGAAGTGTTTACAATGAGCAGTTCTTC.

The sample holds many counts of this clonotype. J is TRBJ1-4 and V is TRBV11-2, with 7 positions matching TRBD1. V dropped 1 base and J dropped 3; count of bases not matched to a gene: 5. CDR3 length: 16 amino acids. Germline V gene lookup returns CDR1 SGHAT and CDR2 FQNNGV. This CDR3 reads CASSLAVTGANEKLFF. For the CDR3, the DNA is TGTGCCAGCAGCTTAGCCGTTACAGGGGCTAATGAAAAACTGTTTTTT.

This clonotype was detected ten times or more. The chain combines TRBV29-1 with TRBJ2-2; D unclear. V lost 1 base and J lost 1, with 4 bases in between. CDR1 is SQVTM, CDR2 ANQGSEA, per germline. This CDR3 contains 13 residues. In DNA, the CDR3 is TGCAGCGTTGAAGCAGTGAACACCGGGGAGCTGTTTTTT. Protein product: CSVEAVNTGELFF.

This clonotype was detected ten times or more. V gene TRBV10-2 combines with J gene TRBJ2-2; 8 bases line up with TRBD1. V lost 4 bases to trimming and J lost 7 bases; unmatched junction nucleotides: 5. From germline, CDR1 is WSHSY and CDR2 SAAADI. The CDR3 is made up of 14 amino acids. The CDR3 DNA reads TGCGCCAGCAGTGTTCAGGGGGCAGGCGGGGAGCTGTTTTTT. This gives the protein CASSVQGAGGELFF.

This clonotype was seen many times. The CDR3, as DNA: TGTGCCAGCACACCAGGCCTAGGGGAAAAACTGTTTTTT. As protein: CASTPGLGEKLFF. This rearrangement joins TRBV5-5 to TRBJ1-4; D call uncertain. V lost 6 bases to trimming and J lost 8 bases, with 14 bases between them. Germline lookup yields CDR1 SGHKS and CDR2 YYEKEE (reference sequence). The CDR3 has 13 amino acids. The full variable domain, rest sourced from reference TRBV5-5 and TRBJ1-4, is DAGVTQSPTHLIKTRGQQVTLRCSPISGHKSVSWYQQVLGQGPQFIFQYYEKEERGRGNFPDRFSARQFPNYSSELNVNALLLGDSALYLCASTPGLGEKLFFGSGTQLSVL.

This clonotype was counted ten times or more. The V gene is TRBV30, the J gene TRBJ1-3; no clear D. The germline V gene encodes CDR1 GTSNPN and CDR2 SVGIG (reference sequence). V was shortened by 3 bases and J by 0 bases, with 6 bases between the two germline ends. This CDR3 is 13 amino acids long. CDR3 in DNA: TGTGCCTGGAGCGAATCCTCTGGAAACACCATATATTTT. This gives the protein CAWSESSGNTIYF.